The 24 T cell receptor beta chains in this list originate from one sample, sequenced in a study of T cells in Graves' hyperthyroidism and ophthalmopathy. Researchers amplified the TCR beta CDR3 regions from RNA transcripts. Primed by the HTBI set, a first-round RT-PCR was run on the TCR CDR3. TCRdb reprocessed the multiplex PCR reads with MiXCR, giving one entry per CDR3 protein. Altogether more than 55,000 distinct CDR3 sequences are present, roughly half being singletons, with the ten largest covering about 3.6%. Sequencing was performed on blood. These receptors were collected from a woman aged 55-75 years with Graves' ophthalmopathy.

The DNA for the CDR3 is TGTGCCAGCAGTGAGGGAGGGGTTGCCGGGGAGCTGTTTTTT. Translated, it gives CASSEGGVAGELFF. V gene TRBV2 combines with J gene TRBJ2-2; TRBD2 matches 7 bases. The J segment lost 6 bases and the V segment lost 3 bases, leaving 4 bases of the junction unmatched. CDR3 length: 14 residues. Per the germline V gene, CDR1 is SNHLY and CDR2 is FYNNEI. Supplemented by reference TRBV2 and TRBJ2-2, the full variable domain reads EPEVTQTPSHQVTQMGQEVILRCVPISNHLYFYWYRQILGQKVEFLVSFYNNEISEKSEIFDDQFSVERPDGSNFTLKIRSTKLEDSAMYFCASSEGGVAGELFFGEGSRLTVL.

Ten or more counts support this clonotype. The CDR3 bases are TGTGCCAGCAGCTCCGGGACAGGGGTTAATGGGGCCAACGTCCTGACTTTC. Protein sequence: CASSSGTGVNGANVLTF. This sequence joins TRBV27 and TRBJ2-6, with 10 nucleotides matching TRBD1. CDR3 length equals 17 residues. V was clipped by 6 bases and J by 3 bases; unmatched bases: 8. Germline lookup yields CDR1 MNHEY and CDR2 SMNVEV (reference sequence).

The CDR3 nucleotides are TGCAGTGCTATTCAGGGGGCGGGCCTCTATGGCTACACCTTC. This encodes CSAIQGAGLYGYTF. The chain links TRBV20-1 to TRBJ1-2; 8 bases agree with TRBD1. Germline CDR1 is DFQATT and CDR2 is SNEGSKA (reference sequence). V trimming: 4 bases; J trimming: 4 bases; junction bases outside the gene matches: 8. The CDR3 has 14 amino acids.

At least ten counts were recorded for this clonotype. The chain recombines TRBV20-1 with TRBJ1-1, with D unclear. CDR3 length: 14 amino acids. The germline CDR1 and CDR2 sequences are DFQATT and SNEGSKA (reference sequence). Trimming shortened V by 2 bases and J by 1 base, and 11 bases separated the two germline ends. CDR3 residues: CSARFQDPNTEAFF. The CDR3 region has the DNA TGCAGTGCTAGATTCCAGGATCCGAACACTGAAGCTTTCTTT.

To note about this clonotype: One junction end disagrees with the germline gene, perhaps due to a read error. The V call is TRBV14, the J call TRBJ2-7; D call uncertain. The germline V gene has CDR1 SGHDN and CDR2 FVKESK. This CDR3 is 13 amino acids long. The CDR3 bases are TGTGCCAGCAGCCAATTACGCGGCTACGTGCAGTACTTC. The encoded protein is CASSQLRGYVQYF.

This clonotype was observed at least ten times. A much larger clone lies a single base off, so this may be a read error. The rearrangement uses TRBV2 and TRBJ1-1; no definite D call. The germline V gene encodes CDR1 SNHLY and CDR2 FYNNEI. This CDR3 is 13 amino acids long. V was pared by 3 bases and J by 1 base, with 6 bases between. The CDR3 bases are TGTGCCAGCAGTGATGAGGGGAACACTGAAGCTTTCTTT. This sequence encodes CASSDEGNTEAFF.

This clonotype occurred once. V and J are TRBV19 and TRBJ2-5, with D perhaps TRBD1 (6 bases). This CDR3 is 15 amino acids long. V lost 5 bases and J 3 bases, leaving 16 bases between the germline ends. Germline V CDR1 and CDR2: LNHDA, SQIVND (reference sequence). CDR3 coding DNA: TGTGCCAGTAGTCTTCACCATGCAGGGGAAGAGACCCAGTACTTC. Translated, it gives CASSLHHAGEETQYF.

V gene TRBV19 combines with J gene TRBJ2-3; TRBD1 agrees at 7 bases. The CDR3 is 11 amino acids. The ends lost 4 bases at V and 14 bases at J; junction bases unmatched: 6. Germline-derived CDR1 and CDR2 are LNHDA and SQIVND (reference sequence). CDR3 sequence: CASSNRDSRYF. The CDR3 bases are TGTGCCAGTAGTAACCGGGACAGCAGGTATTTT.

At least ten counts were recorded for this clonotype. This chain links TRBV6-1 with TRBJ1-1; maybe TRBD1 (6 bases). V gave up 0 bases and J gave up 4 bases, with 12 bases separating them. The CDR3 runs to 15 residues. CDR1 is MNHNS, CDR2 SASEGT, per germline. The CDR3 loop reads CASSEAGASGTEAFF. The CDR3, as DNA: TGTGCCAGCAGTGAAGCGGGGGCGAGCGGCACTGAAGCTTTCTTT.

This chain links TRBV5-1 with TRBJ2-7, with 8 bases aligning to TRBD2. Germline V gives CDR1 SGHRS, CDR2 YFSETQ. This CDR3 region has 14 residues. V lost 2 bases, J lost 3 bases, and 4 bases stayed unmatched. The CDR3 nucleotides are TGCGCCAGCAGCTTAGGGACTAGTATCTACGAGCAGTACTTC. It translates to CASSLGTSIYEQYF.

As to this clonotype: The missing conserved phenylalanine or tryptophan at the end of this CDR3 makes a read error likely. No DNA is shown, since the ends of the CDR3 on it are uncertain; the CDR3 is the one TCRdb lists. Here the CDR3 reads CASSLDPGTGTFAV. The chain combines TRBV7-2 with TRBJ1-2; the DNA was not used to check the table's D call, TRBD1. Germline V gene lookup returns CDR1 SGHTA and CDR2 FQGNSA. The CDR3 spans 14 residues, counting both ends.

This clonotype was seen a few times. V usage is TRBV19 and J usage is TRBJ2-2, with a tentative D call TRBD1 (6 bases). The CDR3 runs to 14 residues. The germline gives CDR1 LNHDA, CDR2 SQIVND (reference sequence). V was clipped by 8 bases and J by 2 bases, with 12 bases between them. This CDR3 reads CASDTGTNTGELFF. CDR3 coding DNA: TGTGCCAGTGATACCGGGACAAACACCGGGGAGCTGTTTTTT.

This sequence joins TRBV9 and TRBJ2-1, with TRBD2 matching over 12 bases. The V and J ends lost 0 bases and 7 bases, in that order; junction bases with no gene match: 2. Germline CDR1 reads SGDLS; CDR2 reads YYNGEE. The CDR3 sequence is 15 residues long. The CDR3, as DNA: TGTGCCAGCAGCGTAGGACTAGCGGGAGAAAATGAGCAGTTCTTC. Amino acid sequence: CASSVGLAGENEQFF.

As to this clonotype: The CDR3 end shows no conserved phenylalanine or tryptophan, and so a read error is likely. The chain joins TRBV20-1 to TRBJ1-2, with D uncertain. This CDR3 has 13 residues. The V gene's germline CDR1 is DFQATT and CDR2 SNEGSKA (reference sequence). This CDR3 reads CSARGGFNDGYTL. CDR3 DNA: TGCAGTGCTAGAGGTGGGTTTAACGATGGCTACACCCTC.

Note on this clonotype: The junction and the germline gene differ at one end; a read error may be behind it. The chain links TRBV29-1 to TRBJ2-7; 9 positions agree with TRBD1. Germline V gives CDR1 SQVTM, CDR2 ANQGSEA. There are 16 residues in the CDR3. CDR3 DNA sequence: TGCAGCGTCCTCCCCGCGGACAGGGGCGAAACCGGGGAGCTGTACTTC. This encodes CSVLPADRGETGELYF.

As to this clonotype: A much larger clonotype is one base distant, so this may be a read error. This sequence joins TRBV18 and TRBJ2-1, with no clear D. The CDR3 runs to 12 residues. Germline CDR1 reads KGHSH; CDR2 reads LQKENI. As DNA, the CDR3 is TGTGCCGGCTCACCGGCCTCCAATGAGCAGTTCTTC. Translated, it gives CAGSPASNEQFF.

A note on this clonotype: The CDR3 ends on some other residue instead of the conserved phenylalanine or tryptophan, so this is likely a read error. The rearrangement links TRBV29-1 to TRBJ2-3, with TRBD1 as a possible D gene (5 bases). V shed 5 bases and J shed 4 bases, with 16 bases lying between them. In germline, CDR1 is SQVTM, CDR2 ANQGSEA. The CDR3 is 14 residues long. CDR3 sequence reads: CSVRFPGKADTQYI. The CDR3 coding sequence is TGCAGCGTTCGTTTCCCAGGGAAAGCAGATACGCAGTATATT.

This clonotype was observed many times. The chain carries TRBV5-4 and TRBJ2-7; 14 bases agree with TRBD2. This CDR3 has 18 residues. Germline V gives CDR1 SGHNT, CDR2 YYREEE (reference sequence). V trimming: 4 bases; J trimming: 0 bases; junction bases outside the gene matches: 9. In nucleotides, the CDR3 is TGTGCCAGCAGCCCAGGGACTAGCGGGGGCATCCTCTCCTACGAGCAGTACTTC. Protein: CASSPGTSGGILSYEQYF.

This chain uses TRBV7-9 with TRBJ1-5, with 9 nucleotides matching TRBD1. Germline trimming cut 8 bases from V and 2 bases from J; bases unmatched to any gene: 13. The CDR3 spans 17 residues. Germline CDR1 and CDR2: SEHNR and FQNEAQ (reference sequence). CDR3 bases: TGTGCCAGCGCGGTCACTAGGGGACAGGGAGGCAATCAGCCCCAGCATTTT. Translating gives CASAVTRGQGGNQPQHF. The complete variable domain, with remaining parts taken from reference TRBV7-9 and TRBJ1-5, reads DTGVSQNPRHKITKRGQNVTFRCDPISEHNRLYWYRQTLGQGPEFLTYFQNEAQLEKSRLLSDRFSAERPKGSFSTLEIQRTEQGDSAMYLCASAVTRGQGGNQPQHFGDGTRLSIL.

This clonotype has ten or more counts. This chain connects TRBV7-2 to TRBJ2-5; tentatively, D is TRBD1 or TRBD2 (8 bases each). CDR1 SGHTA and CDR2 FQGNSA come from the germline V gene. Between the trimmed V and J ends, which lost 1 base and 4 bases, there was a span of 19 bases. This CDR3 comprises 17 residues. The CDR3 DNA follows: TGTGCCAGCAGCTTAGTGGGGCAGGGGGCGGGGGGAGAGACCCAGTACTTC. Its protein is CASSLVGQGAGGETQYF.

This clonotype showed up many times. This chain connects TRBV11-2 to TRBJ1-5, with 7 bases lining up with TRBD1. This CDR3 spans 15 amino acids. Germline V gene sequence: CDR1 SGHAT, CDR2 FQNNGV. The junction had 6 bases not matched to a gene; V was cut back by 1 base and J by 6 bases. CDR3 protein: CASSLGSQGFQPQHF. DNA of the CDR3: TGTGCCAGCAGCTTAGGATCACAGGGGTTTCAGCCCCAGCATTTT.

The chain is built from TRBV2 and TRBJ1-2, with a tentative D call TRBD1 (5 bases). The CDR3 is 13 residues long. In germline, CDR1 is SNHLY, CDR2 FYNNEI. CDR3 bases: TGTGCAGGGGCCCCGGATCTTAACTATGGCTACACCTTC. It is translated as CAGAPDLNYGYTF.

This chain's CDR3 is CSATTGGNEQFF. In DNA form, the CDR3 reads TGCAGTGCTACCACAGGGGGGAATGAGCAGTTCTTC. This rearrangement joins TRBV20-1 to TRBJ2-1; 8 bases map to TRBD1. Per germline, CDR1 DFQATT and CDR2 SNEGSKA (reference sequence). The CDR3 totals 12 residues. With V trimmed by 4 bases and J by 7 bases, 3 bases remained unmatched.

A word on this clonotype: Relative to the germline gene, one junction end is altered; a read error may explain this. DNA of the CDR3: TGTGCCTGCAGCCGCGGCGGCCGTGGGGTCACTGAAGCTTTCTTT. Its protein is CACSRGGRGVTEAFF. This rearrangement joins TRBV6-5 to TRBJ1-1; D is unclear. The germline V gene has CDR1 MNHEY and CDR2 SVGAGI. This CDR3 comprises 15 residues.